This T cell receptor beta chain was obtained from a study of radiotherapy plus CTLA-4 blockade in lung cancer. Clones were read by immunoSEQ multiplex PCR, and TCRdb kept only the in-frame ones, dropping some. The table shows tens of thousands of clones, with around 80% occurring only once. CDR1 and CDR2 from the germline V gene are SGHRS and YFSETQ. There are 14 residues in the CDR3. With 5 bases removed from V and 5 bases from J, the gap between germline ends came to 11 bases. The source is a human donor with non-small cell lung cancer who had a partial response to radiotherapy plus ipilimumab. Specimen: peripheral blood, collected from a patient treated with radiotherapy plus ipilimumab. The rearrangement uses TRBV5-1 and TRBJ1-6, with a weak D call TRBD1 (6 bases). The CDR3 bases are TGCGCCAGCAGTTGGGACACTAATAATTCACCCCTCCACTTT. Translation gives CASSWDTNNSPLHF.